The TCR beta chain under discussion was sequenced for a study of cytomegalovirus exposure and HLA in healthy donors. General study results and limits: Association with HLA alleles at 0.05 false discovery rate was found for 16,951 TCR beta sequences in a later analysis. Relative to equally common others, HLA-associated TCR beta chains showed greater clonal expansion in a later analysis. A missense variant in DCLRE1C was later tied to TCR beta V- and J-gene trimming.

CDR1 LNHDA and CDR2 SQIVND come from the germline V gene (reference sequence). V lost 5 bases, J lost 3 bases, and 5 bases stayed unmatched. This CDR3 spans 14 amino acids. Primers: 60 Vbeta forward and 13 Jbeta reverse. Measured with immunoSEQ multiplex PCR; TCRdb has only the in-frame clones, and not every one. The top ten hold about 7.7% of the sample, which has fewer than 95,000 clones, approximately 81% seen once. As to this clone: Its antigen is not identified.

This chain uses TRBV19 with TRBJ2-7; 9 bases line up with TRBD2. The sample taken for sequencing was PBMCs. The sequence was collected from a man aged 40-49 years in good health and CMV-seropositive. CDR3 DNA: TGTGCCAGTAGTTTTAGCGGGAGTGTCTACGAGCAGTACTTC. Amino acid sequence: CASSFSGSVYEQYF.